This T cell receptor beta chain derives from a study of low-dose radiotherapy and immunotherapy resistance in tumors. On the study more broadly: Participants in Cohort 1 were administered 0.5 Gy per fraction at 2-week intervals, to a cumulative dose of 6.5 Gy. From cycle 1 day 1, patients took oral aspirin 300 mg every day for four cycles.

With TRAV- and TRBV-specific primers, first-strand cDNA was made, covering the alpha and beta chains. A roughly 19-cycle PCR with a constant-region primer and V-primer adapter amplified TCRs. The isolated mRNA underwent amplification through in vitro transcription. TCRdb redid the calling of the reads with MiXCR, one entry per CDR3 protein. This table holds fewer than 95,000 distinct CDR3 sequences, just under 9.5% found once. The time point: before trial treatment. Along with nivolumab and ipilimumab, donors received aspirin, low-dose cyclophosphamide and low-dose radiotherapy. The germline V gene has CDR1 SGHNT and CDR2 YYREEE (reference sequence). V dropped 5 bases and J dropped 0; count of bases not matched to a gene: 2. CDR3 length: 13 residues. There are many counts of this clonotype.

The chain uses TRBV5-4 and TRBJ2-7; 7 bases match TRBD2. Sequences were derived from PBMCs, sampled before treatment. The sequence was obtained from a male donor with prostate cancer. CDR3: CASRGGSSYEQYF. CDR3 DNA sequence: TGTGCCAGCAGGGGCGGGAGCTCCTACGAGCAGTACTTC.